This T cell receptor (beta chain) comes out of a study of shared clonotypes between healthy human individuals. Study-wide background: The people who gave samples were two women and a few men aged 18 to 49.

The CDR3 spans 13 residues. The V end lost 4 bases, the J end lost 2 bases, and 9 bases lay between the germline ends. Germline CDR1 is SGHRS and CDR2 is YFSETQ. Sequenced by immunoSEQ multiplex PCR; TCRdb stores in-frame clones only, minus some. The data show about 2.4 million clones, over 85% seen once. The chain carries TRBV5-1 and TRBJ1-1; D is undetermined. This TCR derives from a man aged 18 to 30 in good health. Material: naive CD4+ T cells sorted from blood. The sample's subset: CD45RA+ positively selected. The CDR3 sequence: CASSVDHNTEAFF. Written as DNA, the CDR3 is TGCGCCAGCAGCGTGGACCATAACACTGAAGCTTTCTTT.